This TCR beta chain derives from a study of cytomegalovirus exposure and HLA in healthy donors. Findings and caveats of the study: A later examination showed that TCR association rates differed by HLA locus, with DRB1 most and HLA-C fewest. In a later analysis, TCR beta V- and J-gene trimming showed a link to a missense DCLRE1C variant. Associated with HLA alleles at 0.05 false discovery rate in a later analysis were approximately 17,000 TCR beta sequences.

The primer mix had 60 Vbeta and 13 Jbeta primers. TCRdb's table, derived via immunoSEQ multiplex PCR, lists solely in-frame clones and lacks some. The sample comprises under 200,000 clones, over 70% of which are singletons, and under 3% rests with the top ten. The CDR3 sequence is 15 residues long. After removal of 5 bases from V and 0 bases from J, the junction contained 2 bases not matched to a gene. Germline lookup yields CDR1 LNHDA and CDR2 SQIVND (reference sequence). About this clone itself: What it binds is not known.

Sequenced material: PBMCs. The gene calls are TRBV19 and TRBJ1-5, with TRBD1 matching 9 bases. This TCR derives from a woman aged 50 to 60 in good health and CMV-seropositive. This chain's CDR3 is CASSDRGNSNQPQHF. The CDR3 DNA follows: TGTGCCAGTAGTGACAGGGGGAATAGCAATCAGCCCCAGCATTTT.